What follows describes a single TCR beta chain. Its antigen is unidentified. Generated by immunoSEQ multiplex PCR, the TCRdb table keeps only in-frame clones and is missing some. The repertoire includes about 12,000 clones, around 84% of them detected once, and under 45% sits in the top ten. This specimen comes from a study of PD-1 blockade in classical Hodgkin lymphoma. Notes on the study in general: Newly diagnosed and completely responding patients shared comparable baseline diversity. As was reported, newly diagnosed patients showed lower baseline TCR diversity than healthy donors did. Differences between repertoires have undefined causes, possibly disease activity or prior therapy. Patients starting nivolumab less than 1 year after ASCT had lower diversity and were excluded from later analyses.

Stated time point: cycle 4 day 1 (C4D1), after less than 7 weeks of nivolumab. No patient escaped relapse after autologous stem cell transplantation, and brentuximab vedotin exposure varied. It was by magnetic negative selection that CD8+ T cells were isolated from thawed PBMCs. The sequences come from CD8+ T cells from blood, collected before the fourth cycle of nivolumab. This sequence originates from a human donor with classical Hodgkin lymphoma. The donor label of this sample is uncertain.

The CDR3 nucleotides are TGTGCCTGGAGTGTCCTGCAGGGGGCATACACTGAAGCTTTCTTT. As protein: CAWSVLQGAYTEAFF. The rearrangement uses TRBV30 and TRBJ1-1; TRBD1 matches at 8 bases. The CDR3 runs to 15 residues. In germline, CDR1 is GTSNPN, CDR2 SVGIG (reference sequence). V lost 0 bases, J lost 3 bases, and 6 bases stayed unmatched.